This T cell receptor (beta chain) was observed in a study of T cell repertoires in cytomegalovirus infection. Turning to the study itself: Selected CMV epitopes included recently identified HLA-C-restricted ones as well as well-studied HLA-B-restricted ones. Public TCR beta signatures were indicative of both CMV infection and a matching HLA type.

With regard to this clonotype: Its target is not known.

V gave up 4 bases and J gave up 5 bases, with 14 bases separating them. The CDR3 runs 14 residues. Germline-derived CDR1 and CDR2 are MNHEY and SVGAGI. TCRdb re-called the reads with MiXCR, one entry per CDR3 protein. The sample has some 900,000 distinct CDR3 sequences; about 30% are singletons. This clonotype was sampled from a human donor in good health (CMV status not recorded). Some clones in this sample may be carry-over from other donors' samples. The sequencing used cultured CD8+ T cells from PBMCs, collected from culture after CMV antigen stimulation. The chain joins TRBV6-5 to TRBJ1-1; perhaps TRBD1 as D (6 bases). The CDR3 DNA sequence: TGTGCCAGCAGTTTACCCGGGACACCTACTGAAGCTTTCTTT. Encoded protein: CASSLPGTPTEAFF.